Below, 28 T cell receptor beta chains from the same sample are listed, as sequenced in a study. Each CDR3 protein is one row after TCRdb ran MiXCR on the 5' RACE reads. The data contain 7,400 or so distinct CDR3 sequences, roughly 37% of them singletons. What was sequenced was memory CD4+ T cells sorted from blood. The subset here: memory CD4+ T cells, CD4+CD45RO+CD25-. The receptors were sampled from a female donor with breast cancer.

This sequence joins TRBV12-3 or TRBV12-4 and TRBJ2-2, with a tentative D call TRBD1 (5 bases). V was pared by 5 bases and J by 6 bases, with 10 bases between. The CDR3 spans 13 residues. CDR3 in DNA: TGTGCCAGCAGTCCAGGGTTGCCCGGGGAGCTGTTTTTT. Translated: CASSPGLPGELFF.

CDR3 sequence: CASSPSLGLGSGANVLTF. CDR3 bases: TGCGCCAGCAGCCCCTCGCTTGGTCTAGGCTCTGGGGCCAACGTCCTGACTTTC. V usage is TRBV5-1 and J usage is TRBJ2-6; no definite D call. Trimming removed 4 bases at V and 0 bases at J, with 17 bases between. The germline gives CDR1 SGHRS, CDR2 YFSETQ. The CDR3 runs to 18 residues.

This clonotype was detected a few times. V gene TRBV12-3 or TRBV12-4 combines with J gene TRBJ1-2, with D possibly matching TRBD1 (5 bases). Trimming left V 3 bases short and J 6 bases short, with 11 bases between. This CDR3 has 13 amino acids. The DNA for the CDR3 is TGTGCCAGCAGTTTGGGACGAGGGGATGGCTACACCTTC. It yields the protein CASSLGRGDGYTF.

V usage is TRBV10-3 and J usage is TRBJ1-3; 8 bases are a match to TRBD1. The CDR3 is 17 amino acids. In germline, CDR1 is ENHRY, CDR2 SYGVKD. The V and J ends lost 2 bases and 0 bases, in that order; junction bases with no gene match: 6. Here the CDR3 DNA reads TGTGCCATCAGTGAGGGGCCGACAGGGGCCTCTGGAAACACCATATATTTT. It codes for CAISEGPTGASGNTIYF.

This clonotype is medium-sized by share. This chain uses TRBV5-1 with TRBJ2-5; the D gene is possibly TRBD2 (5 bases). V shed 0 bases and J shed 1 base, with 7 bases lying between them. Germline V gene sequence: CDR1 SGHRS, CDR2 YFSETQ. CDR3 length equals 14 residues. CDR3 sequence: CASSLVSGQETQYF. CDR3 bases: TGCGCCAGCAGCTTGGTCAGCGGCCAAGAGACCCAGTACTTC. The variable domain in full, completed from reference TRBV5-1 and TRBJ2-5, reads KAGVTQTPRYLIKTRGQQVTLSCSPISGHRSVSWYQQTPGQGLQFLFEYFSETQRNKGNFPGRFSGRQFSNSRSEMNVSTLELGDSALYLCASSLVSGQETQYFGPGTRLLVL.

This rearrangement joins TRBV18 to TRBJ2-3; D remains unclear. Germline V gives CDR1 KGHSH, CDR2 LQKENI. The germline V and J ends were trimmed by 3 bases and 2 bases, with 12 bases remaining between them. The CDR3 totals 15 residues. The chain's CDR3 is CASSPNARITDTQYF. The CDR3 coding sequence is TGTGCCAGCTCACCGAATGCTAGAATCACAGATACGCAGTATTTT.

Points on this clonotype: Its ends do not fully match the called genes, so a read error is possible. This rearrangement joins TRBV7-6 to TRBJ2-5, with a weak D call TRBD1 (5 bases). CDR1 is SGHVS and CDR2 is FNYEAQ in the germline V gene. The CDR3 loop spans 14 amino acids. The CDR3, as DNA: TGTGCCAGCAGCTTAGGGGCCGGCCCCAGGGCCCAGTACTTT. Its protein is CASSLGAGPRAQYF. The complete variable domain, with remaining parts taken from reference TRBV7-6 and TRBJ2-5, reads GAGVSQSPRYKVTKRGQDVALRCDPISGHVSLYWYRQALGQGPEFLTYFNYEAQQDKSGLPNDRFSAERPEGSISTLTIQRTEQRDSAMYRCASSLGAGPRAQYFGPGTRLLVL.

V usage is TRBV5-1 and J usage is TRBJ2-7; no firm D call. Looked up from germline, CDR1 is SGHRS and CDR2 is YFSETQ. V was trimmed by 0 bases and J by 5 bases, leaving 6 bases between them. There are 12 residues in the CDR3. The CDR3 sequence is CASSLDVHEQYF. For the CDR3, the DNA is TGCGCCAGCAGCTTGGACGTCCACGAGCAGTACTTC.

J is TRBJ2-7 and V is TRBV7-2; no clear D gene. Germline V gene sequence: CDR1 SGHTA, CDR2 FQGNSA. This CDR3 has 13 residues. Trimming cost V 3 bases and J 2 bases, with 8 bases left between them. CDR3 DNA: TGTGCCAGCAGCTTGATGACAACCTACGAGCAGTACTTC. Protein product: CASSLMTTYEQYF.

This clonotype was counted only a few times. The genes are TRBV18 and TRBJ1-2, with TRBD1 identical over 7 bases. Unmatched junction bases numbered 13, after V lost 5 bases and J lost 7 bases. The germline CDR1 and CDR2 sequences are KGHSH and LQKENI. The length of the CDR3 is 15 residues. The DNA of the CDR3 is TGTGCCAGCTCAACTTCCCAAACAGGGGATACTGGCTACACCTTC. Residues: CASSTSQTGDTGYTF. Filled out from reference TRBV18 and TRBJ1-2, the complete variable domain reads NAGVMQNPRHLVRRRGQEARLRCSPMKGHSHVYWYRQLPEEGLKFMVYLQKENIIDESGMPKERFSAEFPKEGPSILRIQQVVRGDSAAYFCASSTSQTGDTGYTFGSGTRLTVV.

CDR3 residues: CASSFLSGGRTDTQYF. The CDR3 coding sequence is TGTGCCAGCAGCTTTCTTAGCGGGGGCCGCACAGATACGCAGTATTTT. V is TRBV7-2 and J is TRBJ2-3; TRBD2 matches 9 bases. This CDR3 has 16 amino acids. Looked up from germline, CDR1 is SGHTA and CDR2 is FQGNSA. V shed 3 bases, J shed 1 base, and the junction held 5 bases outside the gene matches. The whole variable domain, remainder taken from reference TRBV7-2 and TRBJ2-3, is GAGVSQSPSNKVTEKGKDVELRCDPISGHTALYWYRQSLGQGLEFLIYFQGNSAPDKSGLPSDRFSAERTGGSVSTLTIQRTQQEDSAVYLCASSFLSGGRTDTQYFGPGTRLTVL.

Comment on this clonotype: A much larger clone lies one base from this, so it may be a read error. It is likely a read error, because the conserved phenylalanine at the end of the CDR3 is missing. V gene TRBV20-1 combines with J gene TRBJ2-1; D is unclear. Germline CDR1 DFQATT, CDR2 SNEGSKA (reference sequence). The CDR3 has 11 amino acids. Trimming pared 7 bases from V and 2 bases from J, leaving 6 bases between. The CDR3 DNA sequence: TGCAGTGTTAAGGCCTACAATGAGCAGTTCCTC. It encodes CSVKAYNEQFL.

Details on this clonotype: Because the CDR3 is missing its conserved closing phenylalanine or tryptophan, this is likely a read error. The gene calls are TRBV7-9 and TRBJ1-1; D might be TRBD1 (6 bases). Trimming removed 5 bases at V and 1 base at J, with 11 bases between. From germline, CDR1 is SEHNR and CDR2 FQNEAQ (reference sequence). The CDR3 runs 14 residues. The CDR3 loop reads CASSPYRENTEAFL. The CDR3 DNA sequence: TGTGCCAGCAGCCCCTACAGGGAGAACACTGAAGCTTTCCTT.

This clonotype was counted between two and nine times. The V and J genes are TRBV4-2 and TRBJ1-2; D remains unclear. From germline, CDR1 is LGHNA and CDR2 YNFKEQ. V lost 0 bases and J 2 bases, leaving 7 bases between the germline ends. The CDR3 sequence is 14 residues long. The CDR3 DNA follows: TGTGCCAGCAGCCAAGACGACGGGAACTATGGCTACACCTTC. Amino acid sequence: CASSQDDGNYGYTF.

The CDR3 nucleotides read TGTGCCAGCAGCCAAGATAGGGGGACTGGGGGCCTAGAGCAGTATTTT. This translates into CASSQDRGTGGLEQYF. The chain combines TRBV4-2 with TRBJ2-3; TRBD1 or TRBD2 may be the D gene (6 bases each). The CDR3 covers 16 residues. Germline CDR1 is LGHNA and CDR2 is YNFKEQ. V gave up 0 bases and J gave up 11 bases, with 21 bases separating them.

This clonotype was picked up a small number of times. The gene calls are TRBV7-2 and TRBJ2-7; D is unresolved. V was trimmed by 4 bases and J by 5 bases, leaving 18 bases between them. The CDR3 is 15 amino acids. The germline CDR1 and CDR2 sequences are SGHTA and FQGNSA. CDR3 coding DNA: TGTGCCAGCAGCTCCGTTCGTGGGGTTCGGGACGAGCAGTACTTC. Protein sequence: CASSSVRGVRDEQYF.

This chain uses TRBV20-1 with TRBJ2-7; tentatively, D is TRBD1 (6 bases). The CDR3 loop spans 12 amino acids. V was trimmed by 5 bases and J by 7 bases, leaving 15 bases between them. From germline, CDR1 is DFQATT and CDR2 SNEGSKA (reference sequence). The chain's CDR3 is CSAPPGGGEQYF. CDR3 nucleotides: TGCAGTGCTCCCCCTGGGGGCGGTGAGCAGTACTTC.

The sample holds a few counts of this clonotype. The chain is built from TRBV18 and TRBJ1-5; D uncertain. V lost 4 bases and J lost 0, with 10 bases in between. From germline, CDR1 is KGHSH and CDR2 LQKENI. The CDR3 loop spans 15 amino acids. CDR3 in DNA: TGTGCCAGCTCACATGGAGGTTATAGCAATCAGCCCCAGCATTTT. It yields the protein CASSHGGYSNQPQHF.

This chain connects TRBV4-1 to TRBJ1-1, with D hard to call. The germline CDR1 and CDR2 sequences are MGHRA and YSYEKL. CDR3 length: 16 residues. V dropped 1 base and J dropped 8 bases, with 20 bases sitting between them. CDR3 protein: CASSQALIWQNPEAFF. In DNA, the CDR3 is TGCGCCAGCAGCCAAGCTTTGATCTGGCAGAACCCCGAAGCTTTCTTT.

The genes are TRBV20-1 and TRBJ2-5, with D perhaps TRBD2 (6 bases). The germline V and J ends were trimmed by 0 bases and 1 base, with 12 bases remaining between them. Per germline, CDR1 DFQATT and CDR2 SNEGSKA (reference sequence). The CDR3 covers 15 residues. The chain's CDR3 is CSAREPRTIQETQYF. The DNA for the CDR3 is TGCAGTGCTAGAGAACCCCGGACTATCCAAGAGACCCAGTACTTC.

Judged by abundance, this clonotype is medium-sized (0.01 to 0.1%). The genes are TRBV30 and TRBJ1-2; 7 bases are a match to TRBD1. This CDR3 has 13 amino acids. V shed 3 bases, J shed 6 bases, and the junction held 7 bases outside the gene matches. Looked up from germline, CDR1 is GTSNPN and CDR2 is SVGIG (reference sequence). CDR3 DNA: TGTGCCTGGAGCCAGGGACAGCTCGATGGCTACACCTTC. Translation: CAWSQGQLDGYTF.

The CDR3 reads CSVAGWAANTGELFF. The CDR3 DNA is TGCAGCGTCGCCGGGTGGGCGGCGAACACCGGGGAGCTGTTTTTT. The genes are TRBV29-1 and TRBJ2-2; D remains unclear. V lost 6 bases and J lost 0, with 14 bases in between. From germline, CDR1 is SQVTM and CDR2 ANQGSEA. The CDR3 length is 15 residues.

The CDR3 reads CSARSTGSYNEQFF. CDR3 nucleotides: TGCAGTGCCAGGAGTACCGGCTCCTACAATGAGCAGTTCTTC. V gene TRBV20-1 combines with J gene TRBJ2-1, with D unresolved. Germline-derived CDR1 and CDR2 are DFQATT and SNEGSKA (reference sequence). Trimming cost V 6 bases and J 0 bases, with 12 bases left between them. CDR3 length: 14 amino acids.

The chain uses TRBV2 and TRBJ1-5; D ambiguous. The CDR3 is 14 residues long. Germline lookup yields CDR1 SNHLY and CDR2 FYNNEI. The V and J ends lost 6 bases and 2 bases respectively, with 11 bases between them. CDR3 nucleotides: TGTGCCAGCAGGAGACTGGCGGGCAATCAGCCCCAGCATTTT. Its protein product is CASRRLAGNQPQHF.

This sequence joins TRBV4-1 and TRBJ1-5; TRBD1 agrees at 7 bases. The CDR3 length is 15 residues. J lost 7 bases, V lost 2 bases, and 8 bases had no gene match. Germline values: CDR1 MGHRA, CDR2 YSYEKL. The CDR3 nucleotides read TGCGCCAGCAGCCAACCCGACAGGGTAGGGCAGCCCCAGCATTTT. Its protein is CASSQPDRVGQPQHF.

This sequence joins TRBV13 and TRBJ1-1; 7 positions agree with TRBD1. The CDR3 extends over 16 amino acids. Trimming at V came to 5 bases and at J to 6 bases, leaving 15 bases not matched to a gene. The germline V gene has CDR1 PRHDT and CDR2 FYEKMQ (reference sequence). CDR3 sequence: CASSRPSTGLRAEAFF. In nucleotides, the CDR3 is TGTGCCAGCAGCCGACCTTCGACAGGGCTCAGGGCTGAAGCTTTCTTT. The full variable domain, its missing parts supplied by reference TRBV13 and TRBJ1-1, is AAGVIQSPRHLIKEKRETATLKCYPIPRHDTVYWYQQGPGQDPQFLISFYEKMQSDKGSIPDRFSAQQFSDYHSELNMSSLELGDSALYFCASSRPSTGLRAEAFFGQGTRLTVV.

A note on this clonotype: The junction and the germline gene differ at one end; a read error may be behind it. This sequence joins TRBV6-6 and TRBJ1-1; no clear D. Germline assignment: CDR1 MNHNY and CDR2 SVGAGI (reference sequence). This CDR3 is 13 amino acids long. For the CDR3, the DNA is TGTGCCGGCAGCGCCCATATGAACACTGAAGCTTTCTTT. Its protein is CAGSAHMNTEAFF.

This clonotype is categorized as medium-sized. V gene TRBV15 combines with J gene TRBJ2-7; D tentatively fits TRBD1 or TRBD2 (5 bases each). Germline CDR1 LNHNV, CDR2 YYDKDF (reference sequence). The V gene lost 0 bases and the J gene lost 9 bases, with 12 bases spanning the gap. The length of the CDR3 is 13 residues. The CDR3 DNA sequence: TGTGCCACCAGCAGAGATGAAGAGGGACGGCAGTACTTC. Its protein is CATSRDEEGRQYF.